One and the same sample provided the 17 T cell receptor beta chains below, sequenced in a study of cytomegalovirus exposure and HLA in healthy donors. Sequencing was performed with immunoSEQ multiplex PCR; in TCRdb, only in-frame clones are kept and a portion is missing. The repertoire consists of approximately 88,000 clones, with 96% occurring once and the leading ten covering 1.3%. The specimen sequenced was PBMCs. These receptors were collected from a woman between 18 and 29 years old in good health and CMV-seronegative.

CDR3 in DNA: TGTGCCAGCAGTTTTCAGACCGACAGTACTAACTATGGCTACACCTTC. Amino acids: CASSFQTDSTNYGYTF. The chain recombines TRBV28 with TRBJ1-2; possibly TRBD1 for D (5 bases). Trimming removed 3 bases from V and 0 bases from J, with 14 bases in between. The CDR3 is 16 residues long. Germline V lookup: CDR1 MDHEN, CDR2 SYDVKM.

This clone has a single count. This chain joins TRBV5-1 and TRBJ2-7, with D perhaps TRBD1 (6 bases). V was pared by 0 bases and J by 0 bases, with 13 bases between. From germline, CDR1 is SGHRS and CDR2 YFSETQ. The CDR3 spans 16 residues. The chain's CDR3 is CASSLGLGASSYEQYF. Here the CDR3 DNA reads TGCGCCAGCAGCTTGGGGTTGGGGGCTAGCTCCTACGAGCAGTACTTC.

V and J are TRBV5-4 and TRBJ2-5, with TRBD1 matching 8 bases. CDR1 and CDR2 (germline): SGHNT, YYREEE (reference sequence). CDR3 length: 14 amino acids. Losses at the gene ends were 0 bases for V and 5 bases for J; bases not matched to a gene: 3. The CDR3 sequence is CASSLGQGLETQYF. CDR3 nucleotide sequence: TGTGCCAGCAGCTTGGGACAGGGGCTGGAGACCCAGTACTTC.

V gene TRBV7-8 combines with J gene TRBJ2-5; 9 nucleotides align to TRBD2. CDR1 is SGHVS and CDR2 is FQNEAQ in the germline V gene. V lost 0 bases and J lost 3; bases outside the gene matches: 5. The length of the CDR3 is 16 residues. In DNA, the CDR3 is TGTGCCAGCAGCTTAGCGTCCCCTAGCGGGAAAGAGACCCAGTACTTC. This translates into CASSLASPSGKETQYF.

The J gene is TRBJ1-1, the V gene TRBV5-8; D unclear. Trimming shortened V by 4 bases and J by 0 bases, and 10 bases separated the two germline ends. Germline CDR1 reads SGHTS; CDR2 reads YDEGEE. The CDR3 runs to 14 residues. CDR3 sequence (DNA): TGTGCCAGCAGCCGAGGGCGTCTGAACACTGAAGCTTTCTTT. This codes for CASSRGRLNTEAFF. Full variable domain (remainder filled in from reference TRBV5-8 and TRBJ1-1): EAGVTQSPTHLIKTRGQQATLRCSPISGHTSVYWYQQALGLGLQFLLWYDEGEERNRGNFPPRFSGRQFPNYSSELNVNALELEDSALYLCASSRGRLNTEAFFGQGTRLTVV.

This clone has just one count. This sequence joins TRBV28 and TRBJ1-4; tentative D call: TRBD1 (6 bases). Germline CDR1 is MDHEN and CDR2 is SYDVKM. Deletions cut 7 bases from V and 7 bases from J, with 19 bases between. This CDR3 contains 15 residues. The CDR3 spells CASKQGRGFSEKLFF. The CDR3 nucleotides are TGTGCCAGCAAACAGGGTCGAGGCTTTAGTGAAAAACTGTTTTTT.

The rearrangement links TRBV19 to TRBJ1-4, with D possibly matching TRBD1 (5 bases). V lost 10 bases and J 5 bases, leaving 17 bases between the germline ends. The CDR3 loop spans 14 amino acids. Germline V gene lookup returns CDR1 LNHDA and CDR2 SQIVND (reference sequence). In nucleotides, the CDR3 is TGTGCCACCGATCGCGGGGGTACGAATGAAAAACTGTTTTTT. Translating it yields CATDRGGTNEKLFF.

This chain connects TRBV27 to TRBJ2-2, with D maybe TRBD1 (5 bases). The CDR3 consists of 14 residues. The ends were cut back, 5 bases at V and 6 bases at J, with 13 bases in the middle. In germline, CDR1 is MNHEY, CDR2 SMNVEV (reference sequence). The CDR3 DNA reads TGTGCCAGCAGTAGTCAGGGTTCCGCCGGGGAGCTGTTTTTT. Encoded protein: CASSSQGSAGELFF.

This rearrangement joins TRBV19 to TRBJ1-3; TRBD1 agrees at 7 bases. The V gene's germline CDR1 is LNHDA and CDR2 SQIVND (reference sequence). This CDR3 comprises 15 residues. Trimming removed 6 bases from V and 4 bases from J; junction bases left unmatched: 9. CDR3 protein: CASRHDRALGNTIYF. The CDR3 nucleotides read TGTGCCAGTAGGCACGACAGGGCGCTGGGAAACACCATATATTTT.

The rearrangement uses TRBV4-1 and TRBJ2-7, with TRBD1 matching over 8 bases. V trimming: 3 bases; J trimming: 5 bases; junction bases outside the gene matches: 6. Germline-derived CDR1 and CDR2 are MGHRA and YSYEKL. The length of the CDR3 is 14 residues. The CDR3 protein is CASSQQDRAHEQYF. DNA for the CDR3: TGCGCCAGCAGCCAGCAGGACAGGGCCCACGAGCAGTACTTC.

The chain uses TRBV7-2 and TRBJ1-5; TRBD1 might be the D (5 bases). This CDR3 spans 14 amino acids. The V and J ends lost 1 base and 7 bases respectively, with 11 bases between them. Germline CDR1 reads SGHTA; CDR2 reads FQGNSA. Here the CDR3 DNA reads TGTGCCAGCAGCTTAGGGGGAGGGGCCCAGCCCCAGCATTTT. Encoded protein: CASSLGGGAQPQHF.

Turning to this clone: One end of the junction fails to match germline, which may point to a read error. The chain has TRBV27 and TRBJ2-1, with D perhaps TRBD2 (6 bases). The CDR3 totals 13 residues. Germline V gene data show CDR1 as MNHEY and CDR2 as SMNVEV (reference sequence). The CDR3 region is CASSLRPLSGFVF. CDR3 coding DNA: TGTGCCAGCAGTTTGCGGCCGTTAAGCGGGTTCGTCTTC.

The V and J genes are TRBV6-5 and TRBJ1-1; D is perhaps TRBD1 (6 bases). CDR1 is MNHEY, CDR2 SVGAGI, per germline. Trimming took off 6 bases at V and 3 bases at J, with 17 bases between the two ends. The length of the CDR3 is 15 residues. The CDR3 DNA is TGTGCCAGCAGGTCCCACAGGGTTGGGGACACTGAAGCTTTCTTT. This gives the protein CASRSHRVGDTEAFF.

The chain has TRBV18 and TRBJ1-1; TRBD1 agrees at 7 bases. The CDR3 totals 16 residues. J lost 11 bases, V lost 1 base, and 16 bases had no gene match. Germline loops: CDR1 KGHSH, CDR2 LQKENI. CDR3 bases: TGTGCCAGCTCACCACGTTTCTCACCGACAGGGAGGCTGGCTTTCTTT. Amino acid sequence: CASSPRFSPTGRLAFF.

This clone occurred once. The identical CDR3 is also encoded by other nucleotide sequences in the sample. CDR3 protein: CASSYSTSGTYEQYF. Written as DNA, the CDR3 is TGTGCCAGCAGTTACTCTACTAGCGGCACCTACGAGCAGTACTTC. This chain connects TRBV6-5 to TRBJ2-7; TRBD2 aligns across 8 bases. The germline gives CDR1 MNHEY, CDR2 SVGAGI. The CDR3 runs to 15 residues. The J segment lost 2 bases and the V segment lost 0 bases, leaving 3 bases of the junction unmatched.

V gene TRBV12-5 combines with J gene TRBJ2-1; 7 nucleotides match TRBD2. The CDR3 consists of 16 residues. The germline gives CDR1 LGHNT, CDR2 FRNRAP. Trimming took 0 bases from V and 6 from J; bases not matched to a gene: 8. The DNA for the CDR3 is TGTGCTAGTGGTTTGGTAGCGGGAAGCCCCTCCAATGAGCAGTTCTTC. Its translation: CASGLVAGSPSNEQFF.

The rearrangement uses TRBV5-6 and TRBJ2-7, with D possibly being TRBD2 (5 bases). The CDR3 length is 13 residues. Germline CDR1 is SGHDT and CDR2 is YYEEEE. The V gene lost 3 bases and the J gene lost 0 bases, with 7 bases spanning the gap. This chain's CDR3 is CASSSGSSYEQYF. The CDR3 DNA sequence: TGTGCCAGCAGCTCGGGGTCCTCCTACGAGCAGTACTTC.